What follows is one TCR beta chain and its context. Its antigen is not yet known. Relative to the germline gene, one junction end is altered; a read error may explain this. Graves' hyperthyroidism was defined as stable when no progression to ophthalmopathy occurred over 18 months of follow-up. Hyperthyroidism patients were aged 18 to 65 years and newly diagnosed, with disease duration of less than 2 months. The study excluded patients with uncontrolled infections, other autoimmune diseases, pregnancy or lactation. Diagnoses relied on clinical symptoms, serum thyroxine and TRAb, thyroid ultrasound and orbital computed tomography. Total RNA was extracted with Trizol reagent, and quality was checked on an Agilent 2100 Bioanalyzer. The sample belongs to a study of T cells in Graves' hyperthyroidism and ophthalmopathy (dated by TCRdb to the late 2010s). For the study in its entirety: To identify TCR V-J signatures that set the groups apart, the researchers used a discovery cohort of approximately 98 patients, made up of under 50 with Graves' ophthalmopathy and 57 with stable Graves' hyperthyroidism. The 75 to 100 discovery patients were randomly split 7:3 into training and test sets. According to the paper, TCR Vbeta CDR3 sequencing was carried out on 135 peripheral blood samples, which came from more than 40 ophthalmopathy, some 73 hyperthyroidism and around 17 progressor patients. An independent validation cohort of 18 to 20 hyperthyroidism patients and 15 or so patients who later progressed to ophthalmopathy tested prospective prediction of ophthalmopathy. In addition, the study compared T-cell repertoires in thyroid tissue and in blood from over 5 Graves' hyperthyroidism patients. After sampling, hyperthyroidism patients received methimazole starting at 30 mg daily, and ophthalmopathy patients received high-dose intravenous methylprednisolone. Overall study results and their limits: Sample size was not statistically predetermined, and blinding of investigators to group allocation was not performed. Blood samples also contained most of the expanded thyroid clonotypes (frequency above 0.001), which suggests that blood repertoires may reflect thyroid immune responses. In cross-validation, a model built on a 13 V-J signature told ophthalmopathy apart from stable hyperthyroidism with about 90% sensitivity and around 83% specificity, and in testing the same model reached 80%/75%. In validation, progression to ophthalmopathy was predicted by the model with roughly 69% sensitivity and roughly 76% specificity, a median of approximately 7.1 months before onset.

The TCR beta CDR3 regions were amplified from RNA transcripts. For the first round of RT-PCR on the TCR CDR3, the HTBI primer set was used together with the Qiagen OneStep RT-PCR kit. The libraries were constructed in a second round of multiplex PCR and then size-selected and purified. The libraries were sequenced on an Illumina HiSeq2000 using paired-end 100 bp reads. The paper's processing steps were these. SOAPnuke was used to process the raw data, removing reads that contained adapters or uncalled bases, had a mean Phred below 15, or lacked an exact match to the constant primer or identifier. COPE v1.2.5 was used to merge high-quality paired reads, and clonotypes were defined as unique nucleotide sequences. Clonotypes were aligned to IMGT TRBV, TRBD and TRBJ reference segments using MiTCR v1.1. Analysis was restricted to V-J combinations with a frequency above 0.0001, which covered roughly 99% of repertoires. A TCS score was defined as the ratio of F50 (clonal expansion) to E x V (chaos), with BLOSUM62-based TCRdist applied between CDR3 peptides within each V-J. Welch's t-statistics and random forest reduced 450 to 600 V-J features to roughly 13, which were used in a naive Bayes classifier (R e1071). The similarity between thyroid and blood repertoires was quantified using the Morisita-Horn index. TCRdb took the public reads, trimmed them with fastp at Q25, ran MiXCR for clone calling and kept in-frame beta chains. Rows are unified per CDR3 protein, each entry keeping the most common DNA and genes. In this record, the V and J calls reflect TCRdb's handling and not the investigators' own analysis. This sample lists roughly 570,000 distinct CDR3 sequences; about 45% were detected once. The ten most abundant clones make up about 8.3% of the sample.

In the germline V gene, CDR1 corresponds to SNHLY and CDR2 to FYNNEI. Spanning cysteine to phenylalanine, the CDR3 consists of 15 amino acids. Only the CDR3 portion is preserved as DNA: 45 bases, with reading frame beginning at the first base. The source is a woman aged 18-29 years with Graves' hyperthyroidism. Sample: peripheral blood or thyroid tissue (not recorded which). This sequence uses TRBV2 and TRBJ2-3, with 10 bases aligning to TRBD2. The DNA reads as follows: TGTGCCAGCAGTGGGACTAGCGGAAACACAGATGCGCAGTATTTT. Its translation reads: CASSGTSGNTDAQYF.